Listed here is a single T cell receptor beta chain. The antigen remains unidentified. This CDR3 is built from 15 residues. V shed 2 bases and J 1 base; nucleotides not matched to a gene: 4. CDR1 and CDR2 (germline): SGDLS, YYNGEE. The study ran its PCR with 60 Vbeta and 13 Jbeta primers. Here immunoSEQ multiplex PCR was the method, and the copy in TCRdb shows in-frame clones only, minus some. The repertoire has 150,000 to 200,000 clones, 80% of them found once; the top ten carry roughly 9.7%. This entry is derived from a study of cytomegalovirus exposure and HLA in healthy donors. Study overall: Tens of millions of unique TCRs from HLA-typed donors were held in an early release of data.

Points from the study as a whole: A later analysis linked a missense variant in DCLRE1C to the trimming of TCR beta V and J genes. Using a false discovery rate of 0.05, a later analysis showed that some 16,000 TCR beta sequences were associated with HLA alleles.

This clonotype was sampled from a man aged 18 to 35 in good health and CMV-seropositive. The rearrangement links TRBV9 to TRBJ1-1; 8 positions match TRBD1. Material for sequencing was PBMCs. The CDR3 DNA sequence: TGTGCCAGCAGCGTCACCGGGACAGGGAACACTGAAGCTTTCTTT. This codes for CASSVTGTGNTEAFF.